This T cell receptor beta chain was profiled in a study of T cells in localized non-small cell lung cancer. Study observations and caveats: Tumor showed lower T cell clonality than uninvolved adjacent lung, where it was highest. The appearance of a median roughly 58 of the top 100 tumor clones was seen in adjacent lung. Since sequencing was restricted to only one region of the tumor, intratumor heterogeneity remains a possibility. A higher density of T cells in blood coincided with extended overall survival.

Per the germline V gene, CDR1 is SGDLS and CDR2 is YYNGEE. Deletions cut 3 bases from V and 5 bases from J, with 24 bases between. The CDR3 contains 18 residues. Profiled with immunoSEQ multiplex PCR; TCRdb holds only in-frame clones, not every one. The sample lists over 4,500 clones; 35% to 45% were seen once. Comments on this clone: Its antigen is still unknown.

The specimen comprised lung tumor tissue, sampled before any cancer treatment. J is TRBJ2-1 and V is TRBV9; tentative D call: TRBD2 (7 bases). The TCR was taken from a male donor aged 60 or over with stage I squamous cell lung carcinoma. In DNA, the CDR3 is TGTGCCAGCAGCGGTTCCAACATATTGGGGGGGCGCGACAATGAGCAGTTCTTC. Residues: CASSGSNILGGRDNEQFF.